Listed here are 21 T cell receptor beta chains from one sample, sequenced in a study of T cell changes during pregnancy in multiple sclerosis. Assay used: immunoSEQ multiplex PCR; TCRdb lists only in-frame clones, some missing. The table records approximately 70,000 clones, about 91% of them present only once. The material sequenced was peripheral blood, taken in the first trimester of pregnancy. The receptor source for this set is a female donor with multiple sclerosis, enrolled in a pregnancy study.

This clone was observed once. The rearrangement links TRBV7-9 to TRBJ2-1, with a tentative D call TRBD2 (5 bases). The CDR3 is made up of 15 amino acids. Per germline, CDR1 SEHNR and CDR2 FQNEAQ (reference sequence). The V and J ends lost 6 bases and 1 base respectively, with 13 bases between them. The chain's CDR3 is CASRSDSGSYNEQFF. Written as DNA, the CDR3 is TGTGCCAGCAGGTCGGACTCAGGATCCTACAATGAGCAGTTCTTC.

The chain recombines TRBV7-9 with TRBJ1-2; D may be TRBD1 (5 bases). The germline gives CDR1 SEHNR, CDR2 FQNEAQ (reference sequence). CDR3 length: 15 amino acids. The V and J ends lost 5 bases and 7 bases respectively, with 20 bases between them. In DNA form, the CDR3 reads TGTGCCAGCAGCCCCTTTGGGGGGGAAAGTAGTGGCTACACCTTC. Its protein is CASSPFGGESSGYTF.

The chain combines TRBV30 with TRBJ2-7, with 9 positions matching TRBD2. The CDR3 has 14 residues. J lost 3 bases, V lost 2 bases, and 5 bases had no gene match. Germline loops: CDR1 GTSNPN, CDR2 SVGIG (reference sequence). The CDR3, as DNA: TGTGCCTGGAGTTCCAGCGGGAGGAGCTACGAGCAGTACTTC. Its protein is CAWSSSGRSYEQYF.

The CDR3 DNA reads TGCAGCGTCCGGTCGGGGGACATTCAGTACTTC. This codes for CSVRSGDIQYF. The chain links TRBV29-1 to TRBJ2-4; D might be TRBD2 (6 bases). Germline V lookup: CDR1 SQVTM, CDR2 ANQGSEA. The V and J ends lost 6 bases and 8 bases respectively, with 11 bases between them. This CDR3 has 11 amino acids.

V and J are TRBV18 and TRBJ1-1; D is perhaps TRBD1 (5 bases). Germline V gene data show CDR1 as KGHSH and CDR2 as LQKENI. Trimming pared 4 bases from V and 1 base from J, leaving 7 bases between. The CDR3 totals 13 residues. CDR3: CASSLQGNTEAFF. The CDR3 bases are TGTGCCAGCTCACTGCAGGGGAACACTGAAGCTTTCTTT.

V is TRBV27 and J is TRBJ2-2, with TRBD2 identical over 10 bases. Trimming removed 4 bases from V and 3 bases from J; junction bases left unmatched: 5. Germline V CDR1 and CDR2: MNHEY, SMNVEV (reference sequence). The CDR3 covers 16 residues. CDR3 sequence reads: CASSSPSGRDTGELFF. The CDR3 DNA reads TGTGCCAGCAGTTCCCCCAGCGGGAGGGACACCGGGGAGCTGTTTTTT.

V gene TRBV28 combines with J gene TRBJ2-7; 12 positions match TRBD2. Germline loops: CDR1 MDHEN, CDR2 SYDVKM. Trimming removed 4 bases from V and 4 bases from J; junction bases left unmatched: 8. The CDR3 contains 16 residues. Written as DNA, the CDR3 is TGTGCCAGCAGTTCCGTTCTAGCGGGAGGGCCGTACGAGCAGTACTTC. Its protein product is CASSSVLAGGPYEQYF.

The chain's CDR3 is CAITPGDSYNEQFF. In DNA, the CDR3 is TGTGCCATCACCCCCGGGGACAGCTACAATGAGCAGTTCTTC. The V gene is TRBV10-3, the J gene TRBJ2-1; 7 nucleotides align to TRBD1. Germline V gene lookup returns CDR1 ENHRY and CDR2 SYGVKD. The CDR3 length is 14 residues. V was pared by 7 bases and J by 3 bases, with 6 bases of the junction left unmatched.

CDR3 in amino acids: CASTKTVSNTEAFF. DNA for the CDR3: TGCGCCAGCACAAAGACAGTCTCGAACACTGAAGCTTTCTTT. The rearrangement links TRBV10-2 to TRBJ1-1, with a weak D call TRBD1 (5 bases). The germline gives CDR1 WSHSY, CDR2 SAAADI. The CDR3 has 14 residues. V lost 7 bases, J lost 1 base, and 13 bases lay in between.

This rearrangement joins TRBV10-3 to TRBJ1-1; D perhaps matches TRBD1 (6 bases). This CDR3 has 17 residues. Trimming shortened V by 3 bases and J by 1 base, and 18 bases separated the two germline ends. Germline V gene lookup returns CDR1 ENHRY and CDR2 SYGVKD. The CDR3 here is CAISERVGAKSNTEAFF. Here the CDR3 DNA reads TGTGCCATCAGTGAAAGAGTGGGGGCGAAATCGAACACTGAAGCTTTCTTT.

The chain links TRBV29-1 to TRBJ1-1, with TRBD1 matching over 7 bases. V lost 4 bases and J lost 1; bases outside the gene matches: 12. This CDR3 has 16 residues. Germline V gene lookup returns CDR1 SQVTM and CDR2 ANQGSEA. CDR3 in amino acids: CSVAVSLTGPNTEAFF. CDR3 DNA: TGCAGCGTTGCGGTCTCCCTGACAGGGCCGAACACTGAAGCTTTCTTT.

The rearrangement links TRBV30 to TRBJ1-4, with no clear D. Germline V gene sequence: CDR1 GTSNPN, CDR2 SVGIG (reference sequence). The V end was cut by 5 bases, the J end by 5 bases, with 12 bases between. The CDR3 spans 13 residues. For the CDR3, the DNA is TGTGCCTGGGGAGTGGAGCGGAATGAAAAACTGTTTTTT. Its translation: CAWGVERNEKLFF.

The chain joins TRBV19 to TRBJ2-1; the D gene is possibly TRBD1 (5 bases). Deletions cut 7 bases from V and 4 bases from J, with 11 bases between. This CDR3 has 13 amino acids. Germline values: CDR1 LNHDA, CDR2 SQIVND (reference sequence). The CDR3 is CASTGLGYNEQFF. In DNA, the CDR3 is TGTGCCAGTACAGGGTTGGGATACAATGAGCAGTTCTTC.

The gene calls are TRBV7-6 and TRBJ2-7, with 10 bases aligning to TRBD2. The CDR3 spans 15 residues. Germline V lookup: CDR1 SGHVS, CDR2 FNYEAQ. The trim removed 4 bases at V and 6 bases at J, leaving 9 bases unmatched. CDR3 loop: CASSSRAGGPVEQYF. For the CDR3, the DNA is TGTGCCAGCAGCTCTCGAGCGGGAGGGCCCGTCGAGCAGTACTTC.

The rearrangement joins TRBV19 to TRBJ1-4; 7 nucleotides line up with TRBD1. CDR1 and CDR2 (germline): LNHDA, SQIVND (reference sequence). The trim removed 5 bases at V and 8 bases at J, leaving 11 bases unmatched. The CDR3 runs 15 residues. In nucleotides, the CDR3 is TGTGCCAGTAGTTCCCACCGACAGGGCCACGAAAAACTGTTTTTT. This gives the protein CASSSHRQGHEKLFF.

Written as DNA, the CDR3 is TGTGCCAGCAGTCAAACAGGGGTCTCACCCCTCCACTTT. This codes for CASSQTGVSPLHF. The chain uses TRBV7-2 and TRBJ1-6; 7 bases match TRBD1. Germline trimming cut 6 bases from V and 10 bases from J; bases unmatched to any gene: 6. Germline-derived CDR1 and CDR2 are SGHTA and FQGNSA. There are 13 residues in the CDR3.

V gene TRBV5-8 combines with J gene TRBJ1-2; no reliable D call. Trimming took 0 bases from V and 2 from J, leaving 8 bases between them. Looked up from germline, CDR1 is SGHTS and CDR2 is YDEGEE. CDR3 size: 14 residues. The CDR3 region has the DNA TGTGCCAGCAGCTTGGCGAGGAGAAACTATGGCTACACCTTC. Protein sequence: CASSLARRNYGYTF.

The CDR3 loop is CASSRYVDTEAFF. The CDR3 nucleotides are TGTGCCAGCAGTCGGTACGTTGACACTGAAGCTTTCTTT. This chain links TRBV27 with TRBJ1-1, with D uncertain. V was trimmed by 5 bases and J by 3 bases, leaving 10 bases between them. CDR1 is MNHEY and CDR2 is SMNVEV in the germline V gene (reference sequence). This CDR3 region has 13 residues.

The count of this clone is one. V usage is TRBV2 and J usage is TRBJ1-2; D gene ambiguous. CDR3 size: 14 residues. V shed 5 bases and J shed 4 bases, with 14 bases lying between them. The germline gives CDR1 SNHLY, CDR2 FYNNEI. Here the CDR3 reads CASSSYLNPYGYTF. For the CDR3, the DNA is TGTGCCAGCAGTTCCTACCTAAACCCCTATGGCTACACCTTC.

The J gene is TRBJ2-7, the V gene TRBV28; D ambiguous. Per the germline V gene, CDR1 is MDHEN and CDR2 is SYDVKM. This CDR3 region has 14 residues. Trimming stripped 3 bases from V and 0 bases from J, with 9 bases between. CDR3 amino acids: CASSLRVGSYEQYF. CDR3 DNA sequence: TGTGCCAGCAGTTTGCGAGTCGGCTCCTACGAGCAGTACTTC.

The chain joins TRBV4-1 to TRBJ1-4; 9 nucleotides line up with TRBD1. The junction had 5 bases not matched to a gene; V was cut back by 3 bases and J by 0 bases. Germline V gene sequence: CDR1 MGHRA, CDR2 YSYEKL. The CDR3 is made up of 17 amino acids. The CDR3 here is CASSHPRDRATNEKLFF. The CDR3 nucleotides read TGCGCCAGCAGCCACCCCAGGGACAGGGCAACTAATGAAAAACTGTTTTTT.